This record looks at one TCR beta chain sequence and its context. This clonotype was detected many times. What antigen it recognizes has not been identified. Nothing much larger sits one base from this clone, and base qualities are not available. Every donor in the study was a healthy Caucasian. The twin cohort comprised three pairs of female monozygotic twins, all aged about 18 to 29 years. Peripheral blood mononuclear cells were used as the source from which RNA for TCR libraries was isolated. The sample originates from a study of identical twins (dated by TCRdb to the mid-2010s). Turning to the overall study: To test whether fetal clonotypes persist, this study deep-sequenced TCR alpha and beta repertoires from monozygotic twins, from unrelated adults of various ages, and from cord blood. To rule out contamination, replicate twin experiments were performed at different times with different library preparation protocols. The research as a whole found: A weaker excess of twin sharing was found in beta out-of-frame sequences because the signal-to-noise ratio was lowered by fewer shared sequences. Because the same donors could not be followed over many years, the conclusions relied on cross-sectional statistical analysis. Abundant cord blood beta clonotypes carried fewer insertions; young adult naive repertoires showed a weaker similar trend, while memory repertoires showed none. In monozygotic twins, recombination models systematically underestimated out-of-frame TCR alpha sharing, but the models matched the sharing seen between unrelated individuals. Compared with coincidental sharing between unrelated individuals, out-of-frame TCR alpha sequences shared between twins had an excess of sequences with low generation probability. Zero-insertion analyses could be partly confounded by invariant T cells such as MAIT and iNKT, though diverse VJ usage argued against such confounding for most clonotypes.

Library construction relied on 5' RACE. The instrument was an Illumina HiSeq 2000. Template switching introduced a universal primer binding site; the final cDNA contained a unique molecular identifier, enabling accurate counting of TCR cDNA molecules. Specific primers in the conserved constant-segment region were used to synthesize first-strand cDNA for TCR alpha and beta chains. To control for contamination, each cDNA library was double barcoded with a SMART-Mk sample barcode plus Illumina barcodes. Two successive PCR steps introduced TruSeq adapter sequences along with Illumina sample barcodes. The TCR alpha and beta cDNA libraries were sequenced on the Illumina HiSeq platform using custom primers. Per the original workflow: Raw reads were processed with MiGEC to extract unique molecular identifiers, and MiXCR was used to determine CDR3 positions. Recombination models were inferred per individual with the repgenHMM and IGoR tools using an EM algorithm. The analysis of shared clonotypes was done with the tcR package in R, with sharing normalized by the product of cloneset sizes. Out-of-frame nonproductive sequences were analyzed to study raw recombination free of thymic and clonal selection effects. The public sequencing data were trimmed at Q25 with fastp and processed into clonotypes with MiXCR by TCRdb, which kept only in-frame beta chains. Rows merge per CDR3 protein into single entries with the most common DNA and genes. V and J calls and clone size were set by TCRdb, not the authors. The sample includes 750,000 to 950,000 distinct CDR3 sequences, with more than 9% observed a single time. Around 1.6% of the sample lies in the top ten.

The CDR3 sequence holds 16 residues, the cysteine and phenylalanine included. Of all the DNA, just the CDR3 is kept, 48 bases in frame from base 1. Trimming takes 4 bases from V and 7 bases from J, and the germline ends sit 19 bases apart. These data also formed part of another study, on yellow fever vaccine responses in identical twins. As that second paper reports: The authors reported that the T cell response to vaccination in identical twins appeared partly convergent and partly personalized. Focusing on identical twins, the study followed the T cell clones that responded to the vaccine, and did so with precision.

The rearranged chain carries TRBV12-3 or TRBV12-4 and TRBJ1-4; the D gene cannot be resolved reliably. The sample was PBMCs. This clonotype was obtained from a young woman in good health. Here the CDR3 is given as CASSSLLTAAREKLFF. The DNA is TGTGCCAGCAGTTCCCTTTTGACCGCAGCGCGTGAAAAACTGTTTTTT.